This TCR beta chain was identified in a study of T-cell reconstitution after alpha-beta-depleted transplantation in children. Unique molecular identifiers were used in preparing the TCRbeta library. TCRdb reprocessed the PCR reads via MiXCR and lists one record per CDR3 protein. The sample yields hundreds of thousands of distinct CDR3 sequences, about an eighth seen once. The CDR3 totals 12 residues. The germline V gene has CDR1 DFQATT and CDR2 SNEGSKA (reference sequence). Deletions cut 6 bases from V and 7 bases from J, with 15 bases between. The V gene is TRBV20-1, the J gene TRBJ1-1; D may be TRBD1 (6 bases). The sequence was collected from a male patient younger than 18 who had a stem cell transplant for acute myeloid leukemia, so the T cells may come from the graft donor. The sample in question was PBMCs, mostly from graft donor cells, obtained 360 days after TCRalphabeta/CD19-depleted stem cell transplant. The DNA for the CDR3 is TGCAGTGCCGCAACAGGGTACGGTGAAGCTTTCTTT. It encodes CSAATGYGEAFF.